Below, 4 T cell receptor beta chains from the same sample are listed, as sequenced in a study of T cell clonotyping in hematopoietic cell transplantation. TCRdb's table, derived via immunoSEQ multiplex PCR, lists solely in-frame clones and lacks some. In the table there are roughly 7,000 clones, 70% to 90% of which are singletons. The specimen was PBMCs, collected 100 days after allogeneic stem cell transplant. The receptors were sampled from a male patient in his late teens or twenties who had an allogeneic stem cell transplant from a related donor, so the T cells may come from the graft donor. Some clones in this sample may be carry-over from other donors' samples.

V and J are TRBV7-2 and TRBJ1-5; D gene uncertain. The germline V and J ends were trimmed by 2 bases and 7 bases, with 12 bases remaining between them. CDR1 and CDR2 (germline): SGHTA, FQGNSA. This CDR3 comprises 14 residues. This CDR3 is CASSLSWAEQPQHF. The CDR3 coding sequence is TGTGCCAGCAGCTTAAGTTGGGCCGAACAGCCCCAGCATTTT.

CDR3 region: CASSWDRQETQYF. As DNA, the CDR3 is TGTGCCAGCAGTTGGGACAGACAAGAGACCCAGTACTTC. V usage is TRBV6-6 and J usage is TRBJ2-5; 7 bases map to TRBD1. The CDR3 length is 13 residues. CDR1 and CDR2 (germline): MNHNY, SVGAGI (reference sequence). After removal of 4 bases from V and 2 bases from J, the junction contained 1 base not matched to a gene.

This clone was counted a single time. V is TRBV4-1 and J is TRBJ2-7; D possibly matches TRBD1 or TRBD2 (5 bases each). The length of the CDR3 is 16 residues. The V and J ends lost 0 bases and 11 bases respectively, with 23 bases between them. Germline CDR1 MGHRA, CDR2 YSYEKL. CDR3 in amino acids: CASSQDEYLGSGSEYV. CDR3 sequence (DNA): TGCGCCAGCAGCCAAGATGAATATCTCGGCTCAGGGAGCGAGTACGTC.

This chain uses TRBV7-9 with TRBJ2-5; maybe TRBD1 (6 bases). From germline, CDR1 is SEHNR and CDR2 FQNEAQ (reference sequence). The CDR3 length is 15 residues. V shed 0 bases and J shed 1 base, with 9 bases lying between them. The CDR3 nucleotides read TGTGCCAGCAGCTTAGCACAGGGCCCCCAAGAGACCCAGTACTTC. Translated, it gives CASSLAQGPQETQYF.